The 30 T cell receptor beta chains below come from one sample, sequenced in a study of cytomegalovirus exposure and HLA in healthy donors. Primers: 60 Vbeta forward and 13 Jbeta reverse. Libraries were prepared by immunoSEQ multiplex PCR; TCRdb keeps only in-frame clonotypes and omits some of them. The table has over 150,000 clones, around two thirds seen once. Source material: PBMCs. Every receptor here comes from a man aged 45-60 years in good health and CMV-seronegative.

This clone was seen a few times. This sequence joins TRBV20-1 and TRBJ2-7, with D possibly matching TRBD1 (5 bases). V was shortened by 5 bases and J by 0 bases, with 5 bases between the two germline ends. CDR1 DFQATT and CDR2 SNEGSKA come from the germline V gene (reference sequence). CDR3 size: 11 residues. Here the CDR3 reads CSAGASYEQYF. The CDR3 bases are TGCAGTGCTGGGGCCTCCTACGAGCAGTACTTC.

V gene TRBV5-1 combines with J gene TRBJ1-6; 11 bases are shared with TRBD1. From germline, CDR1 is SGHRS and CDR2 YFSETQ. The CDR3 spans 16 residues. With V trimmed by 4 bases and J by 10 bases, 10 bases remained unmatched. Written as DNA, the CDR3 is TGCGCCAGCAGCAGAGAAGGACAGGGGGCTTCCTCACCCCTCCACTTT. Protein sequence: CASSREGQGASSPLHF.

This clone was seen a handful of times. The chain has TRBV6-4 and TRBJ1-1; no firm D call. V was shortened by 2 bases and J by 1 base, with 5 bases between the two germline ends. This CDR3 comprises 13 residues. Germline CDR1 and CDR2: MRHNA and SNTAGT. CDR3 bases: TGTGCCAGCAGTGACACACAGAACACTGAAGCTTTCTTT. Translation: CASSDTQNTEAFF.

The gene calls are TRBV5-1 and TRBJ2-1, with 10 bases aligning to TRBD2. CDR3 length: 16 residues. V dropped 7 bases and J dropped 1; count of bases not matched to a gene: 8. Per germline, CDR1 SGHRS and CDR2 YFSETQ. The CDR3 DNA reads as TGCGCCAGCTCCGGGACTAGCGTTCGGTCCTACAATGAGCAGTTCTTC. Its translation: CASSGTSVRSYNEQFF.

This clone was recorded once. The V call is TRBV7-8, the J call TRBJ2-3; tentatively, D is TRBD2 (5 bases). CDR3 length: 16 residues. V was cut by 0 bases and J by 0 bases, with 10 bases left in between. In germline, CDR1 is SGHVS, CDR2 FQNEAQ. The CDR3 DNA sequence: TGTGCCAGCAGCTTAGCGTCCCGCGGGAGCACAGATACGCAGTATTTT. This encodes CASSLASRGSTDTQYF.

V usage is TRBV5-5 and J usage is TRBJ2-1; 9 nucleotides align to TRBD1. CDR3 length: 13 amino acids. Germline assignment: CDR1 SGHKS and CDR2 YYEKEE (reference sequence). The V gene end was trimmed by 7 bases and the J gene end by 6 bases; junction bases not matched to a gene: 5. DNA of the CDR3: TGTGCCAGCGGCGGGACAGGGTTCAATGAGCAGTTCTTC. It encodes CASGGTGFNEQFF.

This chain links TRBV5-1 with TRBJ1-1, with unresolved D. With 2 bases removed from V and 3 bases from J, the gap between germline ends came to 8 bases. Germline V gives CDR1 SGHRS, CDR2 YFSETQ. There are 13 residues in the CDR3. CDR3 amino acids: CASSLERDTEAFF. CDR3 DNA sequence: TGCGCCAGCAGCTTAGAGAGAGACACTGAAGCTTTCTTT.

This clone was found once. This CDR3 reads CATTGDSGNTIYF. DNA of the CDR3: TGTGCCACCACAGGGGACTCTGGAAACACCATATATTTT. The chain employs TRBV2 and TRBJ1-3, with 7 bases lining up with TRBD1. Trimming cost V 10 bases and J 0 bases; bases outside gene matches: 3. The germline V gene encodes CDR1 SNHLY and CDR2 FYNNEI. This CDR3 has 13 amino acids.

The sample holds a few counts of this clone. This chain joins TRBV28 and TRBJ2-7; the D is unclear. CDR1 MDHEN and CDR2 SYDVKM come from the germline V gene. Trimming took off 4 bases at V and 2 bases at J, with 9 bases between the two ends. The CDR3 is made up of 13 amino acids. CDR3 coding DNA: TGTGCCAGCAGTTCGGTACAGCCCTACGAGCAGTACTTC. Amino acid sequence: CASSSVQPYEQYF.

V and J are TRBV10-3 and TRBJ1-6, with a tentative D call TRBD1 (6 bases). Germline-derived CDR1 and CDR2 are ENHRY and SYGVKD. V was clipped by 3 bases and J by 0 bases, with 9 bases between them. CDR3 length: 16 amino acids. CDR3 bases: TGTGCCATCAGTGACGACAGGAGCTCCTATAATTCACCCCTCCACTTT. As protein: CAISDDRSSYNSPLHF.

CDR3 sequence reads: CASTTPTGELFF. The CDR3 DNA is TGTGCCAGCACAACACCGACCGGGGAGCTGTTTTTT. The chain carries TRBV28 and TRBJ2-2; no clear D. CDR1 is MDHEN and CDR2 is SYDVKM in the germline V gene. There are 12 residues in the CDR3. Deletions cut 7 bases from V and 5 bases from J, with 8 bases between.

The chain is built from TRBV5-5 and TRBJ1-2; 8 bases match TRBD1. Germline V gives CDR1 SGHKS, CDR2 YYEKEE (reference sequence). The J segment lost 2 bases and the V segment lost 4 bases, leaving 4 bases of the junction unmatched. This CDR3 spans 14 amino acids. This CDR3 is CASSPWTGNYGYTF. CDR3 in DNA: TGTGCCAGCAGCCCATGGACAGGGAACTATGGCTACACCTTC. The complete variable domain, with remaining parts taken from reference TRBV5-5 and TRBJ1-2, reads DAGVTQSPTHLIKTRGQQVTLRCSPISGHKSVSWYQQVLGQGPQFIFQYYEKEERGRGNFPDRFSARQFPNYSSELNVNALLLGDSALYLCASSPWTGNYGYTFGSGTRLTVV.

This clone appeared a few times. The V call is TRBV7-9, the J call TRBJ2-6, with D perhaps TRBD2 (5 bases). Germline V lookup: CDR1 SEHNR, CDR2 FQNEAQ (reference sequence). V was trimmed by 5 bases and J by 4 bases, leaving 18 bases between them. The CDR3 runs 17 residues. The CDR3 loop is CASSPGLIEEGANVLTF. As DNA, the CDR3 is TGTGCCAGCAGCCCTGGACTTATCGAAGAGGGGGCCAACGTCCTGACTTTC. The full variable domain, with the rest looked up from reference TRBV7-9 and TRBJ2-6, is DTGVSQNPRHKITKRGQNVTFRCDPISEHNRLYWYRQTLGQGPEFLTYFQNEAQLEKSRLLSDRFSAERPKGSFSTLEIQRTEQGDSAMYLCASSPGLIEEGANVLTFGAGSRLTVL.

This sequence joins TRBV6-5 and TRBJ2-7, with D hard to call. From germline, CDR1 is MNHEY and CDR2 SVGAGI. V was pared by 0 bases and J by 2 bases, with 14 bases between. The CDR3 spans 16 residues. Written as DNA, the CDR3 is TGTGCCAGCAGTTACTCGATGGGCAGGTCAACCTACGAGCAGTACTTC. Translation: CASSYSMGRSTYEQYF.

The J gene is TRBJ2-2, the V gene TRBV6-5; 10 nucleotides match TRBD2. Germline assignment: CDR1 MNHEY and CDR2 SVGAGI. Trimming removed 0 bases from V and 6 bases from J; junction bases left unmatched: 4. The CDR3 runs 16 residues. As DNA, the CDR3 is TGTGCCAGCAGTTACTCGAGTAGCGGGGGGTCCGGGGAGCTGTTTTTT. Protein: CASSYSSSGGSGELFF.

The chain uses TRBV10-1 and TRBJ1-3; no clear D. The V end was cut by 2 bases, the J end by 9 bases, with 11 bases between. The germline V gene encodes CDR1 WNHNN and CDR2 SYGVQD (reference sequence). The CDR3 length is 13 residues. As DNA, the CDR3 is TGCGCCAGCAGTGAGGCTCCCACCGGCACCATATATTTT. Translated: CASSEAPTGTIYF.

This clone was seen a single time. The chain uses TRBV6-5 and TRBJ1-3; D call uncertain. V lost 4 bases and J 0 bases, leaving 10 bases between the germline ends. There are 15 residues in the CDR3. The germline CDR1 and CDR2 sequences are MNHEY and SVGAGI. CDR3 nucleotide sequence: TGTGCCAGCAGTTCGTATTCCTTCTCTGGAAACACCATATATTTT. It specifies CASSSYSFSGNTIYF.

The chain carries TRBV7-9 and TRBJ1-1; a possible D gene is TRBD1 (5 bases). CDR1 and CDR2 from the germline V gene are SEHNR and FQNEAQ (reference sequence). The CDR3 covers 15 residues. V was trimmed by 4 bases and J by 0 bases, leaving 12 bases between them. The CDR3 loop reads CASSSETQVNTEAFF. The CDR3 nucleotides read TGTGCCAGCAGCTCGGAAACACAGGTGAACACTGAAGCTTTCTTT.

The V gene is TRBV4-1, the J gene TRBJ2-7, with 9 bases that match TRBD1. There are 18 residues in the CDR3. After removal of 5 bases from V and 2 bases from J, the junction contained 16 bases not matched to a gene. CDR1 is MGHRA and CDR2 is YSYEKL in the germline V gene. This CDR3 reads CASSYSTRQGGIPYEQYF. The CDR3 nucleotides read TGCGCCAGCAGCTACTCTACCCGACAGGGGGGAATACCCTACGAGCAGTACTTC.

The chain employs TRBV29-1 and TRBJ2-5, with a tentative D call TRBD1 (6 bases). The tail of the sequence fits TRBJ2-7 better, so the J call may be wrong. This CDR3 region has 14 residues. Per the germline V gene, CDR1 is SQVTM and CDR2 is ANQGSEA. The DNA for the CDR3 is TGCAGCGTTAATAGTCGGGACAACCTCTACGAGCAGTACTTC. Encoded protein: CSVNSRDNLYEQYF.

This chain connects TRBV28 to TRBJ2-7; 8 bases are shared with TRBD1. Germline V CDR1 and CDR2: MDHEN, SYDVKM. The CDR3 has 13 residues. Unmatched junction bases numbered 7, after V lost 6 bases and J lost 6 bases. CDR3 DNA: TGTGCCAGCAGGGGCCAGGGGGCCTCCGAGCAGTACTTC. Amino acid sequence: CASRGQGASEQYF.

The chain recombines TRBV2 with TRBJ1-5, with 10 bases that match TRBD1. With 6 bases clipped from V and 1 base from J, the junction kept 3 bases outside the gene matches. Per the germline V gene, CDR1 is SNHLY and CDR2 is FYNNEI. CDR3 length: 15 amino acids. DNA of the CDR3: TGTGCCAGCAGAGGACAGGGGGACAGCAATCAGCCCCAGCATTTT. It codes for CASRGQGDSNQPQHF.

This chain links TRBV5-1 with TRBJ2-5, with D perhaps TRBD2 (6 bases). V was shortened by 0 bases and J by 4 bases, with 16 bases between the two germline ends. The CDR3 is 16 residues long. Per germline, CDR1 SGHRS and CDR2 YFSETQ. CDR3 sequence: CASSLVRGEVVETQYF. CDR3 nucleotide sequence: TGCGCCAGCAGCTTGGTACGCGGGGAGGTCGTAGAGACCCAGTACTTC.

The J gene is TRBJ1-3, the V gene TRBV27; the D gene is possibly TRBD1 (6 bases). Germline lookup yields CDR1 MNHEY and CDR2 SMNVEV (reference sequence). Trimming cost V 6 bases and J 4 bases, with 22 bases left between them. The length of the CDR3 is 17 residues. The chain's CDR3 is CASRPAQGRGMGNTIYF. Here the CDR3 DNA reads TGTGCCAGCAGGCCCGCCCAAGGCAGGGGCATGGGAAACACCATATATTTT.

This rearrangement joins TRBV7-2 to TRBJ2-7, with D perhaps TRBD1 (7 bases). Germline assignment: CDR1 SGHTA and CDR2 FQGNSA. V was trimmed by 5 bases and J by 3 bases, leaving 20 bases between them. The CDR3 is 16 residues long. The CDR3 sequence: CASSVGWGDRRYEQYF. CDR3 sequence (DNA): TGTGCCAGCAGCGTAGGGTGGGGGGACAGACGCTACGAGCAGTACTTC. Looking up the rest from reference TRBV7-2 and TRBJ2-7 gives the full variable domain: GAGVSQSPSNKVTEKGKDVELRCDPISGHTALYWYRQSLGQGLEFLIYFQGNSAPDKSGLPSDRFSAERTGGSVSTLTIQRTQQEDSAVYLCASSVGWGDRRYEQYFGPGTRLTVT.

This chain links TRBV12-5 with TRBJ1-3, with unresolved D. V was cut by 6 bases and J by 7 bases, with 13 bases left in between. The CDR3 covers 13 residues. Germline CDR1 LGHNT, CDR2 FRNRAP. CDR3 coding DNA: TGTGCTAGTGGCCCGTCCTTACGGAACACCATATATTTT. Its translation: CASGPSLRNTIYF. Full variable domain (rest looked up from reference TRBV12-5 and TRBJ1-3): DARVTQTPRHKVTEMGQEVTMRCQPILGHNTVFWYRQTMMQGLELLAYFRNRAPLDDSGMPKDRFSAEMPDATLATLKIQPSEPRDSAVYFCASGPSLRNTIYFGEGSWLTVV.

Details on this clone: The same CDR3 arises from other DNA sequences in this sample as well. The chain carries TRBV6-5 and TRBJ1-6; D possibly corresponds to TRBD1 (6 bases). The CDR3 runs to 14 residues. Germline V lookup: CDR1 MNHEY, CDR2 SVGAGI. V was cut by 4 bases and J by 4 bases, with 8 bases left in between. The CDR3: CASSLTGYNSPLHF. The CDR3 bases are TGTGCCAGCAGTTTAACAGGGTATAATTCACCCCTCCACTTT.

A few counts support this clone. This chain uses TRBV16 with TRBJ1-1, with a weak D call TRBD1 (6 bases). Germline assignment: CDR1 KGHSY and CDR2 FQNENV. There are 13 residues in the CDR3. The V gene lost 7 bases and the J gene lost 1 base, with 10 bases spanning the gap. CDR3 residues: CASTRTANTEAFF. CDR3 DNA: TGTGCCAGCACCCGGACAGCGAACACTGAAGCTTTCTTT.

The CDR3 DNA sequence: TGCGCCAGCAGCTTTCCCGGGACAGGGGCCATCTCTGGGGCCAACGTCCTGACTTTC. It specifies CASSFPGTGAISGANVLTF. The rearrangement uses TRBV4-1 and TRBJ2-6; 10 bases agree with TRBD1. The CDR3 consists of 19 residues. CDR1 and CDR2 from the germline V gene are MGHRA and YSYEKL. Losses at the gene ends were 5 bases for V and 0 bases for J; bases not matched to a gene: 10.

The chain employs TRBV6-5 and TRBJ2-1, with 7 bases fitting TRBD2. Per germline, CDR1 MNHEY and CDR2 SVGAGI. V was pared by 4 bases and J by 0 bases, with 6 bases of the junction left unmatched. CDR3 length equals 16 residues. CDR3 amino acids: CASSLLASSSYNEQFF. Here the CDR3 DNA reads TGTGCCAGCAGTTTACTAGCGTCAAGCTCCTACAATGAGCAGTTCTTC.